This TCR beta chain was captured in a study of blood T cells in healthy people across ages. Alongside a J-beta primer mix, a sample-barcoded 5' primer served in a second PCR lasting about 6 to 12 cycles. A single record per CDR3 protein comes from TCRdb applying MiXCR to the 5' RACE reads. The sample yields approximately 1.5 million distinct CDR3 sequences, around 40% seen once. The germline V gene has CDR1 GTSNPN and CDR2 SVGIG (reference sequence). Trimming at V came to 2 bases and at J to 4 bases, leaving 5 bases not matched to a gene. The CDR3 contains 14 residues. The chain joins TRBV30 to TRBJ2-1, with TRBD1 matching 7 bases. This receptor was obtained from a woman between 18 and 30 years old in good health. Sequencing was carried out using blood. The CDR3 loop reads CAWSRTGPYNEQFF. The CDR3 DNA follows: TGTGCCTGGAGTCGGACAGGTCCTTACAATGAGCAGTTCTTC.